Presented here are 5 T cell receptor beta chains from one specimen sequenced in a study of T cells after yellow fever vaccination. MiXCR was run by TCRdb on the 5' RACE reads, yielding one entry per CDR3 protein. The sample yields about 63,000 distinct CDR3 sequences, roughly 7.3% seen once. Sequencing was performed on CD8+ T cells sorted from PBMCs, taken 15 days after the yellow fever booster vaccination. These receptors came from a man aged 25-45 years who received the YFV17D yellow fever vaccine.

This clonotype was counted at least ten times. The CDR3 sequence is CASSQVHTEAFF. CDR3 nucleotides: TGCGCCAGCAGCCAAGTCCACACTGAAGCTTTCTTT. The chain recombines TRBV4-3 with TRBJ1-1; no definite D call. The V and J ends lost 1 base and 3 bases respectively, with 3 bases between them. The CDR3 length is 12 residues. Germline V CDR1 and CDR2: LGHNA, YSLEER.

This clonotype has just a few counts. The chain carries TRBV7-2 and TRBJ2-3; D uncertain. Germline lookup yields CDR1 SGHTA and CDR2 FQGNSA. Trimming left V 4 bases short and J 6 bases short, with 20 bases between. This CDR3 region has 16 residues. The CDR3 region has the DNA TGTGCCAGCAGCTCTAGATGGGCCGAAATTCGCGATACGCAGTATTTT. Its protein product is CASSSRWAEIRDTQYF.

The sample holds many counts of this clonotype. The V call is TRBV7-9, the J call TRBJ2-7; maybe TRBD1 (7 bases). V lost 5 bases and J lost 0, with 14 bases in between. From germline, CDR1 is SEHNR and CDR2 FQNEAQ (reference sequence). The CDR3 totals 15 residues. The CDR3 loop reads CASSPSGGSSYEQYF. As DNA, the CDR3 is TGTGCCAGCAGCCCCTCAGGGGGGAGCTCCTACGAGCAGTACTTC.

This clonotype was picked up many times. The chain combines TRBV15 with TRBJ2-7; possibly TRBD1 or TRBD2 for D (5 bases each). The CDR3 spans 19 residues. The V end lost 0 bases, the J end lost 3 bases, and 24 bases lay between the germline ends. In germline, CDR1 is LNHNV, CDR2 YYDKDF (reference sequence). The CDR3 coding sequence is TGTGCCACCAGCAGAGATCCTAAGGAACCGGGACCTATCTTCTACGAGCAGTACTTC. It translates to CATSRDPKEPGPIFYEQYF.

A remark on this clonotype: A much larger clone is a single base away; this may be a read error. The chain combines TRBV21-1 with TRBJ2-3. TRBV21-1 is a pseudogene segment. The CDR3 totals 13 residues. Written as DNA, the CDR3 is TGTGCCAGCAGCAAAGATGGCGCAGATACGCAGTATTTT. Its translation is CASSKDGADTQYF.